The 21 T cell receptor beta chains below were found in one sample sequenced in a study of radiotherapy plus CTLA-4 blockade in lung cancer. The assay was immunoSEQ multiplex PCR, and TCRdb's table has in-frame clones only and misses some. The repertoire holds 85,000 to 100,000 clones, with approximately 86% as singletons. The sequencing here drew on peripheral blood, taken from a patient treated with radiotherapy plus ipilimumab. These receptors were taken from a human donor with non-small cell lung cancer that progressed on radiotherapy plus ipilimumab.

The rearrangement joins TRBV6-6 to TRBJ2-1, with 8 nucleotides matching TRBD1. The CDR3 length is 13 residues. V was clipped by 6 bases and J by 9 bases; unmatched bases: 7. Germline CDR1 reads MNHNY; CDR2 reads SVGAGI (reference sequence). The CDR3 region is CASSPGGPGEQFF. CDR3 nucleotide sequence: TGTGCCAGCAGCCCAGGGGGCCCCGGTGAGCAGTTCTTC.

The V gene is TRBV18, the J gene TRBJ1-2; unclear D gene. This CDR3 contains 16 residues. The V end was cut by 2 bases, the J end by 4 bases, with 17 bases between. The germline gives CDR1 KGHSH, CDR2 LQKENI. The CDR3 coding sequence is TGTGCCAGCTCACCAAACACAGAGCCTGAGGGCTATGGCTACACCTTC. Protein product: CASSPNTEPEGYGYTF.

The chain links TRBV27 to TRBJ1-1, with D maybe TRBD1 (5 bases). V dropped 5 bases and J dropped 5 bases, with 18 bases sitting between them. This CDR3 comprises 15 residues. Germline V CDR1 and CDR2: MNHEY, SMNVEV (reference sequence). The CDR3 region is CASSRRGPRGTEAFF. The CDR3, as DNA: TGTGCCAGCAGTCGCCGGGGACCTAGGGGTACTGAAGCTTTCTTT.

The chain joins TRBV14 to TRBJ1-2; the D gene is possibly TRBD1 (6 bases). Trimming pared 2 bases from V and 8 bases from J, leaving 15 bases between. Germline CDR1 and CDR2: SGHDN and FVKESK. This CDR3 is 14 amino acids long. As DNA, the CDR3 is TGTGCCAGCAGCCAAACGAGGGGGATGGGGGGCTACACCTTC. This gives the protein CASSQTRGMGGYTF.

The table lists this clone with a few counts. This sequence joins TRBV7-2 and TRBJ1-3; D remains ambiguous. Trimming removed 3 bases from V and 0 bases from J, with 9 bases in between. The CDR3 runs 15 residues. The germline V gene encodes CDR1 SGHTA and CDR2 FQGNSA. For the CDR3, the DNA is TGTGCCAGCAGCTTGGTCGGGAACTCTGGAAACACCATATATTTT. Translating gives CASSLVGNSGNTIYF.

The chain is built from TRBV6-5 and TRBJ2-7; 10 nucleotides match TRBD1. Germline V gene sequence: CDR1 MNHEY, CDR2 SVGAGI. The CDR3 contains 15 residues. Trimming cost V 9 bases and J 4 bases; bases outside gene matches: 12. The CDR3 protein is CARGTGVRVSYEQYF. The CDR3 DNA sequence: TGTGCCAGGGGGACAGGGGTTAGGGTGTCGTACGAGCAGTACTTC.

The genes are TRBV28 and TRBJ2-5; the D gene is possibly TRBD1 (7 bases). CDR1 MDHEN and CDR2 SYDVKM come from the germline V gene. The V and J ends lost 7 bases and 1 base respectively, with 16 bases between them. The CDR3 has 15 residues. CDR3 bases: TGTGCCAGCACCCCCTCAGGGGGGCCCCAAGAGACCCAGTACTTC. This gives the protein CASTPSGGPQETQYF. The variable domain in full, with the rest retrieved from reference TRBV28 and TRBJ2-5, is DVKVTQSSRYLVKRTGEKVFLECVQDMDHENMFWYRQDPGLGLRLIYFSYDVKMKEKGDIPEGYSVSREKKERFSLILESASTNQTSMYLCASTPSGGPQETQYFGPGTRLLVL.

In its sample, this clone was seen once. The rearrangement joins TRBV2 to TRBJ1-4, with a possible D match to TRBD1 (6 bases). Germline loops: CDR1 SNHLY, CDR2 FYNNEI. There are 14 residues in the CDR3. Deletions cut 6 bases from V and 7 bases from J, with 15 bases between. The CDR3 reads CASRRTGMSEKLFF. CDR3 sequence (DNA): TGTGCCAGCAGACGCACAGGGATGAGTGAAAAACTGTTTTTT.

CDR3 loop: CAISEPDDLKDTQYF. The CDR3 DNA reads TGTGCCATCAGTGAGCCCGATGACCTCAAGGATACGCAGTATTTT. The chain has TRBV10-3 and TRBJ2-3; the D is unclear. This CDR3 spans 15 amino acids. Trimming shortened V by 2 bases and J by 6 bases, and 15 bases separated the two germline ends. Germline values: CDR1 ENHRY, CDR2 SYGVKD.

The chain uses TRBV27 and TRBJ1-5; 7 bases align to TRBD1. Germline lookup yields CDR1 MNHEY and CDR2 SMNVEV (reference sequence). V lost 1 base, J lost 6 bases, and 3 bases stayed unmatched. The CDR3 length is 14 residues. This CDR3 is CASSLLGGVQPQHF. CDR3 nucleotides: TGTGCCAGCAGTTTATTAGGGGGCGTTCAGCCCCAGCATTTT.

The chain joins TRBV19 to TRBJ2-7, with 13 positions matching TRBD2. This CDR3 comprises 16 residues. After removal of 5 bases from V and 0 bases from J, the junction contained 4 bases not matched to a gene. Germline-derived CDR1 and CDR2 are LNHDA and SQIVND (reference sequence). The CDR3 DNA reads as TGTGCCAGTAGTCCTCGACTAGCGGGGGGCTCCTACGAGCAGTACTTC. Translated: CASSPRLAGGSYEQYF.

The rearrangement uses TRBV7-8 and TRBJ1-3; D is perhaps TRBD1 (5 bases). CDR1 and CDR2 from the germline V gene are SGHVS and FQNEAQ. The CDR3 sequence is 15 residues long. Trimming took 1 base from V and 8 from J, leaving 15 bases between them. In DNA form, the CDR3 reads TGTGCCAGCAGCTTAGAGGGGAGGGCTGGGGACACCATATATTTT. Translating gives CASSLEGRAGDTIYF.

The gene calls are TRBV10-3 and TRBJ2-5; D is undetermined. V was trimmed by 5 bases and J by 3 bases, leaving 10 bases between them. Germline V gives CDR1 ENHRY, CDR2 SYGVKD. The CDR3 sequence is 13 residues long. The CDR3 bases are TGTGCCATCAGTTTCGACCCGGAAGAGACCCAGTACTTC. Translating it yields CAISFDPEETQYF.

This clone was seen only once. The rearrangement uses TRBV27 and TRBJ2-3; 8 nucleotides agree with TRBD2. CDR3 size: 15 residues. The V and J ends lost 5 bases and 4 bases, in that order; junction bases with no gene match: 8. From germline, CDR1 is MNHEY and CDR2 SMNVEV (reference sequence). CDR3 nucleotides: TGTGCCAGCAGTAAAACGACTAGCGTGGCAGATACGCAGTATTTT. It specifies CASSKTTSVADTQYF.

The genes are TRBV5-6 and TRBJ2-1; 10 bases map to TRBD1. The CDR3 extends over 15 amino acids. Germline V gives CDR1 SGHDT, CDR2 YYEEEE. The trim removed 4 bases at V and 3 bases at J, leaving 4 bases unmatched. The DNA of the CDR3 is TGTGCCAGCAGCATAGACAGGGGGCACTACAATGAGCAGTTCTTC. It translates to CASSIDRGHYNEQFF.

The gene calls are TRBV7-2 and TRBJ1-2; D not certain. With 1 base removed from V and 5 bases from J, the gap between germline ends came to 5 bases. The CDR3 runs to 12 residues. Germline assignment: CDR1 SGHTA and CDR2 FQGNSA. In DNA, the CDR3 is TGTGCCAGCAGCTTAGACGGTTATGGCTACACCTTC. This codes for CASSLDGYGYTF.

The chain employs TRBV19 and TRBJ1-5; D is undetermined. The CDR3 runs 13 residues. V dropped 4 bases and J dropped 1 base, with 5 bases sitting between them. Germline CDR1 LNHDA, CDR2 SQIVND (reference sequence). This CDR3 reads CASSSNSNQPQHF. CDR3 DNA sequence: TGTGCCAGTAGTAGTAACAGCAATCAGCCCCAGCATTTT.

V usage is TRBV7-2 and J usage is TRBJ2-7; possibly TRBD2 for D (5 bases). This CDR3 contains 15 residues. With 1 base removed from V and 1 base from J, the gap between germline ends came to 11 bases. In germline, CDR1 is SGHTA, CDR2 FQGNSA. CDR3: CASSLGYGNSYEQYF. The CDR3 DNA follows: TGTGCCAGCAGCTTAGGTTACGGGAATTCCTACGAGCAGTACTTC.

This rearrangement joins TRBV29-1 to TRBJ1-1; D not resolved. The V gene's germline CDR1 is SQVTM and CDR2 ANQGSEA. The CDR3 spans 14 residues. V lost 4 bases to trimming and J lost 5 bases, with 17 bases between them. CDR3 loop: CSVGGTLGLTEAFF. The CDR3 nucleotides are TGCAGCGTTGGTGGCACTTTGGGTTTGACTGAAGCTTTCTTT.

This chain uses TRBV6-1 with TRBJ1-5; D is undetermined. The germline V and J ends were trimmed by 4 bases and 5 bases, with 9 bases remaining between them. This CDR3 is 13 amino acids long. CDR1 is MNHNS, CDR2 SASEGT, per germline. CDR3 protein: CASSAYADQPQHF. In DNA, the CDR3 is TGTGCCAGCAGTGCCTACGCAGATCAGCCCCAGCATTTT.

This clone was recorded once. The rearrangement links TRBV5-1 to TRBJ1-2; D remains ambiguous. V lost 2 bases to trimming and J lost 2 bases, with 7 bases between them. Germline CDR1 and CDR2: SGHRS and YFSETQ. The CDR3 runs to 13 residues. The CDR3 region has the DNA TGCGCCAGCAGCTTTGGGGTGAACTATGGCTACACCTTC. It yields the protein CASSFGVNYGYTF.